The present entry profiles one TCR beta chain with its context. This specimen belongs to a study of blood T cell repertoires in COVID-19. Across the whole study: The cDNA or gDNA used as material had been derived from T cells, B-cell-depleted T cells, or PBMCs.

Participants were aged roughly 18 to 95 years, lived in 24 US areas, and enrolled virtually. The table came from immunoSEQ multiplex PCR; TCRdb's copy has only in-frame clones and leaves some out. The data show about 240,000 clones, around 85% seen once. Germline lookup yields CDR1 MNHEY and CDR2 SMNVEV (reference sequence). The CDR3 extends over 13 amino acids. With 3 bases clipped from V and 9 bases from J, the junction kept 5 bases outside the gene matches. The sequence was obtained from a woman aged 40 to 49 with acute COVID-19. Sequencing was carried out using PBMCs or T cells enriched from blood (not recorded which). The chain employs TRBV27 and TRBJ2-1, with TRBD2 identical over 7 bases. The CDR3 nucleotides read TGTGCCAGCAGTTTTCGGGGGAGGGCTGAGCAGTTCTTC. It translates to CASSFRGRAEQFF.